These 31 T cell receptor beta chains were all obtained from the same sample, sequenced in a study of cytomegalovirus exposure and HLA in healthy donors. Primers included in the PCR were 60 Vbeta and 13 Jbeta primers. Profiled with immunoSEQ multiplex PCR; TCRdb holds only in-frame clones, not every one. The sample holds approximately 190,000 clones, 80% to 85% seen once. Sequencing was performed on PBMCs. The source is a middle-aged man in good health and CMV-seropositive.

The gene calls are TRBV13 and TRBJ2-2; 8 positions agree with TRBD2. Germline V gene lookup returns CDR1 PRHDT and CDR2 FYEKMQ (reference sequence). The junction had 10 bases not matched to a gene; V was cut back by 5 bases and J by 5 bases. CDR3 length equals 16 residues. CDR3 loop: CASSPRTGGVTGELFF. The CDR3 nucleotides are TGTGCCAGCAGCCCGCGGACGGGAGGGGTAACCGGGGAGCTGTTTTTT.

This chain connects TRBV29-1 to TRBJ2-3; TRBD2 aligns across 7 bases. Germline V gene sequence: CDR1 SQVTM, CDR2 ANQGSEA. CDR3 size: 14 residues. V lost 8 bases and J lost 4; bases outside the gene matches: 12. Here the CDR3 DNA reads TGCAGCCTCCTAGAGACTAGCACCGCAGATACGCAGTATTTT. It specifies CSLLETSTADTQYF.

The J gene is TRBJ1-1, the V gene TRBV18; 7 bases are shared with TRBD1. V lost 4 bases and J lost 7; bases outside the gene matches: 3. The CDR3 length is 12 residues. Germline CDR1 and CDR2: KGHSH and LQKENI. The CDR3 DNA is TGTGCCAGCTCACTCAGGGGGGATGAAGCTTTCTTT. It translates to CASSLRGDEAFF. The whole variable domain, filled in from reference TRBV18 and TRBJ1-1, reads NAGVMQNPRHLVRRRGQEARLRCSPMKGHSHVYWYRQLPEEGLKFMVYLQKENIIDESGMPKERFSAEFPKEGPSILRIQQVVRGDSAAYFCASSLRGDEAFFGQGTRLTVV.

The chain recombines TRBV15 with TRBJ2-3; 8 bases agree with TRBD2. This CDR3 is built from 15 residues. Germline CDR1 reads LNHNV; CDR2 reads YYDKDF (reference sequence). Trimming at V came to 9 bases and at J to 3 bases, leaving 11 bases not matched to a gene. The CDR3 loop reads CATSQGGGRTDTQYF. The CDR3 bases are TGTGCCACATCCCAAGGCGGGGGGCGGACAGATACGCAGTATTTT.

This chain uses TRBV5-1 with TRBJ2-7; 9 nucleotides line up with TRBD1. The CDR3 contains 14 residues. V gave up 4 bases and J gave up 6 bases; unmatched junction bases: 8. The germline V gene encodes CDR1 SGHRS and CDR2 YFSETQ. CDR3 coding DNA: TGCGCCAGCAGCAGGACAGGGGAGGGGGGCGAGCAGTACTTC. The encoded protein is CASSRTGEGGEQYF.

The V gene is TRBV5-6, the J gene TRBJ2-2; possible D gene TRBD2, 6 bases. V lost 0 bases to trimming and J lost 8 bases, with 8 bases between them. The germline V gene encodes CDR1 SGHDT and CDR2 YYEEEE. This CDR3 is 13 amino acids long. The chain's CDR3 is CASSLVGGGELFF. For the CDR3, the DNA is TGTGCCAGCAGCTTGGTCGGGGGAGGGGAGCTGTTTTTT.

V gene TRBV29-1 combines with J gene TRBJ2-1; D might be TRBD1 (5 bases). The germline gives CDR1 SQVTM, CDR2 ANQGSEA. V lost 4 bases and J 4 bases, leaving 20 bases between the germline ends. The CDR3 covers 16 residues. The CDR3 region is CSVVSFVKGPYNEQFF. In nucleotides, the CDR3 is TGCAGCGTTGTCTCCTTTGTGAAGGGGCCGTACAATGAGCAGTTCTTC.

This sequence joins TRBV4-1 and TRBJ1-2; D may be TRBD1 (6 bases). Germline CDR1 and CDR2: MGHRA and YSYEKL. CDR3 length: 15 amino acids. Trimming cost V 2 bases and J 4 bases, with 14 bases left between them. This CDR3 is CASSQQQGSTYGYTF. The CDR3 DNA follows: TGCGCCAGCAGCCAACAGCAGGGGAGCACCTATGGCTACACCTTC.

V is TRBV5-1 and J is TRBJ2-7; D call uncertain. The CDR3 totals 11 residues. In germline, CDR1 is SGHRS, CDR2 YFSETQ. V lost 4 bases and J lost 2, with 4 bases in between. The CDR3 coding sequence is TGCGCCAGCAGCCTTACCTACGAGCAGTACTTC. It encodes CASSLTYEQYF.

This chain connects TRBV19 to TRBJ2-4, with TRBD2 as a possible D gene (6 bases). Germline values: CDR1 LNHDA, CDR2 SQIVND (reference sequence). The CDR3 has 15 residues. V dropped 8 bases and J dropped 0 bases, with 14 bases sitting between them. The CDR3 DNA is TGTGCCAGTGCGGAGGGGACGCCAGCCAAAAACATTCAGTACTTC. Protein: CASAEGTPAKNIQYF.

This clone was seen only a few times. The V and J genes are TRBV7-6 and TRBJ1-4, with 8 bases that match TRBD1. The CDR3 runs to 14 residues. V shed 6 bases and J 5 bases; nucleotides not matched to a gene: 5. Germline CDR1 and CDR2: SGHVS and FNYEAQ. As DNA, the CDR3 is TGTGCCAGCAGTTGGACAGGGAGAAATGAAAAACTGTTTTTT. Translation: CASSWTGRNEKLFF.

CDR3 coding DNA: TGTGCCAGCAGCTTGGTAAGAGGCACTGAAGCTTTCTTT. Translated, it gives CASSLVRGTEAFF. The gene calls are TRBV7-2 and TRBJ1-1; D ambiguous. The germline gives CDR1 SGHTA, CDR2 FQGNSA. The CDR3 totals 13 residues. Trimming took 3 bases from V and 4 from J, leaving 9 bases between them.

This chain connects TRBV9 to TRBJ2-7, with a weak D call TRBD2 (5 bases). The CDR3 contains 14 residues. V lost 3 bases and J lost 2, with 12 bases in between. Looked up from germline, CDR1 is SGDLS and CDR2 is YYNGEE. CDR3 nucleotide sequence: TGTGCCAGCAGCGCTACGACTATGGCCTACGAGCAGTACTTC. It encodes CASSATTMAYEQYF.

The V and J genes are TRBV18 and TRBJ1-5; no clear D. The V gene's germline CDR1 is KGHSH and CDR2 LQKENI. The CDR3 extends over 14 amino acids. The V and J ends lost 2 bases and 5 bases respectively, with 10 bases between them. Written as DNA, the CDR3 is TGTGCCAGCTCACCATCTGTGAGGGATCAGCCCCAGCATTTT. The encoded protein is CASSPSVRDQPQHF.

V is TRBV19 and J is TRBJ2-2; no clear D gene. The CDR3 sequence is 20 residues long. Germline V lookup: CDR1 LNHDA, CDR2 SQIVND (reference sequence). V lost 3 bases and J lost 1, with 24 bases in between. CDR3 DNA sequence: TGTGCCAGTAGTATTTTTTTAACAGCCGTACCCAGTTGGAACACCGGGGAGCTGTTTTTT. Translation: CASSIFLTAVPSWNTGELFF. The full variable domain, its missing parts supplied by reference TRBV19 and TRBJ2-2, is DGGITQSPKYLFRKEGQNVTLSCEQNLNHDAMYWYRQDPGQGLRLIYYSQIVNDFQKGDIAEGYSVSREKKESFPLTVTSAQKNPTAFYLCASSIFLTAVPSWNTGELFFGEGSRLTVL.

Here the CDR3 DNA reads TGTGCCAGCAGCCTTGATTGGGGGGCTAATGAAAAACTGTTTTTT. As protein: CASSLDWGANEKLFF. The V call is TRBV9, the J call TRBJ1-4; a weak D match, TRBD1 (5 bases). This CDR3 contains 15 residues. Germline V gene data show CDR1 as SGDLS and CDR2 as YYNGEE. The V and J ends lost 4 bases and 3 bases respectively, with 13 bases between them.

This clone was counted once. The CDR3 loop is CASSYSGGLGELFF. The CDR3 nucleotides read TGTGCCAGCAGTTACTCCGGTGGGCTCGGGGAGCTGTTTTTT. The chain uses TRBV6-5 and TRBJ2-2; D call uncertain. The germline V gene encodes CDR1 MNHEY and CDR2 SVGAGI. Between the trimmed V and J ends, which lost 0 bases and 7 bases, there was a span of 9 bases. The CDR3 is 14 residues long.

J is TRBJ1-4 and V is TRBV5-1, with 7 bases lining up with TRBD1. The trim removed 1 base at V and 7 bases at J, leaving 10 bases unmatched. CDR1 is SGHRS and CDR2 is YFSETQ in the germline V gene. The CDR3 runs to 16 residues. The CDR3 loop is CASSLSPRDRGEKLFF. Here the CDR3 DNA reads TGCGCCAGCAGCTTGTCCCCCCGGGACAGAGGTGAAAAACTGTTTTTT.

The genes are TRBV7-3 and TRBJ2-3, with 12 bases lining up with TRBD2. This CDR3 region has 18 residues. Germline CDR1 SGHTA, CDR2 FQGTGA. Trimming took 3 bases from V and 3 from J; bases not matched to a gene: 10. CDR3 DNA sequence: TGTGCCAGCAGCTTTGACCAAAACCTAGCGGGGGGGACAGATACGCAGTATTTT. Translation: CASSFDQNLAGGTDTQYF.

The V gene is TRBV25-1, the J gene TRBJ1-1; perhaps TRBD1 as D (5 bases). CDR3 length: 12 amino acids. Germline V gene sequence: CDR1 MGHDK, CDR2 SYGVNS. V was pared by 6 bases and J by 7 bases, with 12 bases between. The CDR3 here is CASSPGPLEAFF. Here the CDR3 DNA reads TGTGCCAGCAGCCCAGGGCCGCTTGAAGCTTTCTTT.

J is TRBJ1-1 and V is TRBV2; D gene ambiguous. Between the trimmed V and J ends, which lost 2 bases and 0 bases, there was a span of 13 bases. The germline gives CDR1 SNHLY, CDR2 FYNNEI. The CDR3 is 16 amino acids. The CDR3 loop reads CASSERPGTMNTEAFF. The CDR3 DNA sequence: TGTGCCAGCAGTGAACGGCCGGGAACCATGAACACTGAAGCTTTCTTT.

The V gene is TRBV5-1, the J gene TRBJ1-4; a weak D match, TRBD1 (5 bases). With 4 bases removed from V and 3 bases from J, the gap between germline ends came to 13 bases. The CDR3 runs to 15 residues. Germline V lookup: CDR1 SGHRS, CDR2 YFSETQ. CDR3 bases: TGCGCCAGCAGCAAGGACCGGGGGTCTAATGAAAAACTGTTTTTT. As protein: CASSKDRGSNEKLFF.

This rearrangement joins TRBV6-6 to TRBJ2-1; 7 bases are a match to TRBD1. This CDR3 has 13 amino acids. Germline V lookup: CDR1 MNHNY, CDR2 SVGAGI (reference sequence). Trimming removed 6 bases from V and 7 bases from J; junction bases left unmatched: 6. CDR3 amino acids: CASRGGPGNEQFF. The CDR3 nucleotides are TGTGCCAGCAGAGGGGGCCCTGGAAATGAGCAGTTCTTC.

V is TRBV5-1 and J is TRBJ1-2; D not certain. The germline V gene has CDR1 SGHRS and CDR2 YFSETQ. V gave up 1 base and J gave up 4 bases, with 17 bases separating them. The CDR3 length is 16 residues. The CDR3 sequence is CASSLSTQDFGYGYTF. CDR3 coding DNA: TGCGCCAGCAGCTTGTCCACCCAGGACTTCGGCTATGGCTACACCTTC. The full variable domain, in which reference TRBV5-1 and TRBJ1-2 provide the parts outside the CDR3, is KAGVTQTPRYLIKTRGQQVTLSCSPISGHRSVSWYQQTPGQGLQFLFEYFSETQRNKGNFPGRFSGRQFSNSRSEMNVSTLELGDSALYLCASSLSTQDFGYGYTFGSGTRLTVV.

CDR3 DNA: TGTGCCAGCAGCAAGACTAGCGGGGGGGCTTACGAGCAGTACTTC. This encodes CASSKTSGGAYEQYF. The chain combines TRBV7-3 with TRBJ2-5; 14 bases line up with TRBD2. The J call is in doubt because the DNA end fits TRBJ2-7 better. This CDR3 region has 15 residues. The V gene's germline CDR1 is SGHTA and CDR2 FQGTGA.

This clone has a single count. V gene TRBV29-1 combines with J gene TRBJ1-4; D not certain. The germline V and J ends were trimmed by 5 bases and 4 bases, with 2 bases remaining between them. Per germline, CDR1 SQVTM and CDR2 ANQGSEA. This CDR3 spans 10 amino acids. DNA for the CDR3: TGCAGCGTTCTTAATGAAAAACTGTTTTTT. Protein: CSVLNEKLFF.

V usage is TRBV15 and J usage is TRBJ2-1; maybe TRBD1 (5 bases). The V end was cut by 5 bases, the J end by 2 bases, with 7 bases between. This CDR3 spans 13 amino acids. CDR1 is LNHNV and CDR2 is YYDKDF in the germline V gene (reference sequence). This chain's CDR3 is CATSARAYNEQFF. In DNA form, the CDR3 reads TGTGCCACCAGCGCCAGGGCCTACAATGAGCAGTTCTTC.

The chain has TRBV11-2 and TRBJ2-7; 8 positions match TRBD2. CDR3 length equals 15 residues. Looked up from germline, CDR1 is SGHAT and CDR2 is FQNNGV. The V segment lost 5 bases and the J segment 3 bases; nucleotides outside the gene matches: 9. CDR3 region: CASSTLWGTSYEQYF. Written as DNA, the CDR3 is TGTGCCAGCAGCACCCTGTGGGGGACTAGCTACGAGCAGTACTTC.

This clone appeared a few times. The chain joins TRBV27 to TRBJ1-4; the D gene is possibly TRBD1 (6 bases). V shed 0 bases and J shed 8 bases, with 10 bases lying between them. The CDR3 is made up of 14 amino acids. Germline assignment: CDR1 MNHEY and CDR2 SMNVEV (reference sequence). Here the CDR3 reads CASSLSRGFEKLFF. The DNA for the CDR3 is TGTGCCAGCAGTTTATCGAGGGGGTTCGAAAAACTGTTTTTT.

CDR3 in amino acids: CASSDFWKTGELFF. Written as DNA, the CDR3 is TGTGCCAGCAGTGACTTCTGGAAAACCGGGGAGCTGTTTTTT. The V and J genes are TRBV11-2 and TRBJ2-2, with unresolved D. Germline V gives CDR1 SGHAT, CDR2 FQNNGV. The V gene lost 6 bases and the J gene lost 5 bases, with 13 bases spanning the gap. CDR3 length: 14 amino acids.

The genes are TRBV7-9 and TRBJ2-1; TRBD2 agrees at 8 bases. Trimming at V came to 1 base and at J to 4 bases, leaving 3 bases not matched to a gene. The CDR3 runs to 15 residues. Germline-derived CDR1 and CDR2 are SEHNR and FQNEAQ (reference sequence). The CDR3 nucleotides read TGTGCCAGCAGCTTAGTCACTAGCGGTTACAATGAGCAGTTCTTC. Protein sequence: CASSLVTSGYNEQFF.